Below, 7 T cell receptor delta chains from the same sample are listed, as sequenced in a study of gammadelta T cells in human blood. TCRdb re-processed the RT-PCR reads using CATT. The table has a few hundred delta-chain clones, 30% to 35% seen once. The source material was Vgamma9Vdelta2 gamma-delta T cells from cord blood. The origin of the receptors is a newborn.

This clone has just a few counts. Given a far larger clone just one base away, this is likely a sequencing read error. The gene calls are TRDV2 and TRDJ1, with 7 bases fitting TRDD3. Germline V gene lookup returns CDR1 GEAIGNYY and CDR2 EKD. There are 20 residues in the CDR3. The CDR3 DNA reads TGTGCCTGTGACACGGTGTTAAAGGGGGATCCGACTGAGTACACCGATAAACGCATCTTT. Encoded protein: CACDTVLKGDPTEYTDKRIF.

By frequency in the sample, this clone is hyperexpanded (1% or more). The V and J genes are TRDV2 and TRDJ1; a possible D gene is TRDD3 (5 bases). The germline CDR1 and CDR2 sequences are GEAIGNYY and EKD. CDR3 length: 14 residues. Trimming took off 0 bases at V and 2 bases at J, with 9 bases between the two ends. The CDR3 bases are TGTGCCTGTGACACCGGGAGGGATACCGATAAACTCATCTTT. Translated: CACDTGRDTDKLIF.

In this sample, this clone turned up a few times. This is likely an artifact of a read error, given a far larger clone one base away. The chain uses TRDV2 and TRDJ3, with 9 positions matching TRDD3. Germline V gene data show CDR1 as GEAIGNYY and CDR2 as EKD. The CDR3 contains 16 residues. CDR3 nucleotide sequence: TGTGCCCGTGACACGTGGGGGATAGAAGACACCCGACAGATGTTTTTC. Translated: CARDTWGIEDTRQMFF.

Turning to this clone: The likely explanation is a read error, given a far larger clone one base away. V usage is TRDV2 and J usage is TRDJ2; 8 bases agree with TRDD3. Here the J gene was assigned by germline matching of the DNA, as TCRdb has none. Germline values: CDR1 GEAIGNYY, CDR2 EKD. CDR3 size: 14 residues. V gave up 1 base and J gave up 5 bases; unmatched junction bases: 2. The CDR3 DNA is TGTGCCTGTGACACTGGGGGATGCACAGCACAACTCTTCTTT. Translation gives CACDTGGCTAQLFF.

The rearrangement links TRDV2 to TRDJ1; 8 bases are a match to TRDD3. This CDR3 region has 12 residues. Germline V CDR1 and CDR2: GEAIGNYY, EKD. V trimming: 7 bases; J trimming: 7 bases; junction bases outside the gene matches: 7. Here the CDR3 reads CACLTGGGKLIF. CDR3 DNA: TGTGCCTGCCTAACTGGGGGCGGTAAACTCATCTTT.

Turning to this clone: A far larger clone is just one base off, so this is likely a read error. This chain joins TRDV2 and TRDJ1, with 11 nucleotides matching TRDD3. The J gene was missing in TCRdb and was found by matching the end of the DNA to germline. V gave up 1 base and J gave up 8 bases; unmatched junction bases: 5. CDR1 is GEAIGNYY, CDR2 EKD, per germline. CDR3 size: 14 residues. CDR3 nucleotide sequence: TGTGCCTGTGACACACTGGGGGATATGCCGAAACTCATCTTT. This gives the protein CACDTLGDMPKLIF.

This clone was seen a handful of times. This sequence may be a read error, since a much larger clone differs from it by one base. The V and J genes are TRDV2 and TRDJ1, with D uncertain. The germline gives CDR1 GEAIGNYY, CDR2 EKD. This CDR3 comprises 17 residues. The DNA for the CDR3 is TGTGCCAGTGACACCAGATCGATAATGGTTAGTACCGATAAACTCATCTTT. It specifies CASDTRSIMVSTDKLIF.